This record concerns one TCR beta chain sequence. Its antigen is unknown. Per-nucleotide qualities are absent, and no much larger clonotype sits a single base away. The cohort comprised 710 or so healthy bone marrow donors. All cohort members were sampled while nominally healthy, although unrecorded immune exposures were likely present. CMV serostatus was recorded as positive for around 300 and negative for about 50% of the roughly 670 cohort members, whereas no CMV serostatus was recorded for the donor in question. Each donor provided a peripheral blood sample, and peripheral blood mononuclear cells were used for TCR beta sequencing. Genomic DNA was extracted from the blood cell samples with the Qiagen DNeasy Blood Extraction Kit. Libraries were constructed by the immunoSEQ multiplex PCR assay. A mixture of 60 forward primers for TCR Vbeta segments and 13 reverse primers for TCR Jbeta segments was used in the multiplex PCR. The CDR3 region of rearranged TCR beta genes was amplified from genomic DNA by a multiplex PCR assay. Amplified TCR beta libraries were sequenced as 87-base-pair reads on the Illumina HiSeq System. In the paper's pipeline: A later analysis counted about 80 million unique TCR beta chains across the approximately 700 repertoires, and 10 million to 11 million of these chains were shared by at least two donors. A nearest-neighbor algorithm error-corrected the raw reads and collapsed the reads into unique sequences, merging closely related sequences to remove PCR and sequencing errors. V, D and J gene segments were assigned by aligning CDR3 sequences to IMGT reference sequences. For a sequence to be retained, a match of at least six nucleotides to both a V gene segment and a J gene segment was required. Rearrangements were called productive when the CDR3 lacked stop codons and stayed in frame with V and J; all others were non-productive. Following IMGT convention, CDR3 was defined as the stretch from the second conserved V-encoded cysteine to the conserved J-encoded phenylalanine. The earlier analysis of roughly 590 of the donors excluded sequences that lacked an unambiguous match to a single V gene segment. An earlier analysis of about 600 of the donors called V segments functional above 56.7% productive rearrangements and segregating when the between-donor standard deviation exceeded 5%. A statistical classification framework was built for diagnosing cytomegalovirus status from the catalog of TCR beta chain sequences. In a later analysis, V and J genes were assigned by comparing TCR nucleotide sequences against IMGT/GENE-DB human TR gene sequences. In a later analysis, CDR3 sequences and most-parsimonious VDJ recombination scenarios were assigned using the TCRdist pipeline. A later analysis defined each TCR beta chain by its CDR3 amino acid sequence plus V-gene family, and excluded reads lacking a unique V-gene family. To address suspected cross-contamination and a sequencing artifact, a later analysis removed 592 highly shared, low-generation-probability nucleotide sequences. For each public chain, a later analysis derived a clonal expansion index from normalized ranks of inferred template counts within each repertoire. In a later analysis, generation probabilities were computed with a VDJ recombination model fitted to out-of-frame rearrangements, and the resulting probabilities were checked against IGoR. A later analysis scored TCR-TCR, TCR-HLA and TCR-CMV co-occurrence with hypergeometric tests, applying a repertoire-size bias correction to TCR pairs. A later analysis estimated false discovery rates by permuting HLA or CMV assignments 20 times. A later analysis grouped co-occurring TCRs with DBSCAN, adding TCRdist sequence similarity when clustering within HLA-allele-positive subsets. Repertoires with fewer than 30,000 or more than 120,000 public chains were left out of co-occurrence clustering, as were a few repertoires with anomalous nucleotide sharing. TCRdb carries this immuneACCESS record with in-frame sequences only. Its versions omit some clonotypes, under half of them owing to an unresolved V gene in the studies checked, with the rest unexplained. V and J calls and clone size come straight from that table; D and trimming were deduced from the DNA. The sample data list about 140,000 clones, and 73% of these were observed just once. The ten biggest clones cover around 15% of the sample.

This sample stems from a study of cytomegalovirus exposure and HLA in healthy donors (dated by TCRdb to about 2017). Notes on the research overall: An earlier analysis of under 600 of the donors reported 250 to 350 Gb of sequence data and some 100 million unique TCR beta sequences from about 179 million T cells. An early release covering about 600 HLA-typed donors comprised about 300 gigabases of sequencing data and roughly 86 million unique TCR sequences. Among the roughly 400 genotyped donors, approximately 82% belonged to the genetic ancestry cluster associated with self-reported Caucasian donors. The study aimed to test whether signatures of past pathogen exposure could be identified by cataloging public T cell receptors. The study used immunosequencing to profile the T cell repertoires of about 670 subjects and linked those repertoires to cytomegalovirus serostatus. Along with the roughly 610-subject first cohort, a separate validation cohort of around 120 different subjects was used. To predict cytomegalovirus infection status, the study brought together high-throughput TCR immunosequencing, statistical association of individual TCRs with disease status, and machine learning. A later analysis re-examined previously published TCR beta repertoires from 500 to 700 donors and added high-resolution HLA genotyping to investigate patterns of TCR occurrence. In the later analysis, no new phenotypic data were used to find candidate immune exposures; instead, reliance was placed on TCR beta sequences and their occurrence across donors. To decide whether each TCR beta V gene segment behaved as functional or pseudogenic, an earlier analysis of several hundred of the donors relied on high-throughput TCR beta sequencing. Alongside the repertoire data, information on donor age, sex, ethnicity and CMV serostatus was compiled. A later genetic analysis took genome-wide SNP genotypes for about 65% of the roughly 670 donors and used that subset as a discovery cohort. All discovery cohort repertoires had been generated using a single sequencing platform. Both class I and class II loci were covered by HLA typing, at four-digit resolution. Typing coverage varied by locus: about 620-640 donors for A, B, C, DRB1 and DQB1; 500 to 550 for DQA1; over 600 for DPA1; 400 to 480 for DPB1. A handful of DR-DQ haplotypes were handled as single units for association and clustering because linkage in the cohort was strong. Among over 350 genotyped donors of the cohort, an average of approximately 250,000 unique TCR beta nucleotide sequences were sequenced per donor, roughly 18% of them non-productive. Here is what the overall study found, with its caveats: In a later analysis, most CMV-associated TCR beta chains were found to appear HLA-restricted, with HLA associations seemingly driven largely by CMV exposure. When HLA alleles, especially DR and DQ, strongly co-occurred, attributing TCR associations to individual alleles was difficult. In vitro tests confirmed that three of the cytomegalovirus-associated TCR beta chains recognize cytomegalovirus antigens. The study listed 164 TCR beta chains as associated with cytomegalovirus. Some IMGT-functional V segments, including TRBV6-2 and TRBV6-3, could not be told apart with the 87-base-pair reads, so those segments were excluded. Because HLA typing was missing for some donors at each locus, association tests included only the typed subset. The earlier analysis of almost 600 of the donors excluded approximately 15 rarely observed V segments, including chromosome 9 orphons, because counts were too low. A later analysis found that HLA-associated TCR beta chains were more clonally expanded and had lower generation probabilities than equally common non-associated chains. V-gene and J-gene trimming of TCR beta chains was associated with a missense DCLRE1C variant in a later genetic analysis, and the association was replicated in an independent cohort. According to the authors, the approach could potentially be generalized to other disease states and immunological phenotypes. In both the original and validation cohorts, the classifier was reported to diagnose cytomegalovirus status with high specificity and sensitivity. Correlated functional status among segregating V segments might be attributable to linkage disequilibrium, but an unknown experimental factor could not be ruled out. Sequencing depth was assumed to be roughly uniform across donors in the presence/absence analyses, though that assumption may not hold. Broadly in line with IMGT annotations, most TCR beta V segments showed up in productive rearrangements about 87% or about 30% of the time in an earlier analysis of roughly 590 of the donors. For the cohort, immune exposure information was limited to CMV serostatus. Across donors, most TCR sequences were observed very rarely, whereas some public TCRs were present in many individuals. A further reported finding was that TCR beta sequences accurately predicted the HLA-A and HLA-B alleles for most subjects in the first cohort. In a later analysis, several top co-occurrence clusters were reported to appear linked to parvovirus B19, influenza, CMV and Epstein-Barr virus. In a later analysis, 15,000 to 20,000 TCR beta sequences were associated with specific HLA alleles at a false discovery rate of 0.05. Only TCR beta chains were sequenced in this cohort, and the absence of alpha or paired-chain data limited detectable features. A later analysis found that TCR association rates varied across HLA loci, with DRB1 alleles showing the most associated TCRs and HLA-C alleles the fewest. Compared with the roughly 670-donor mean, donors in an Asian-associated ancestry cluster had fewer N-insertions in productive TCRs, according to a later genetic analysis. A cluster of highly shared sequence variants was judged likely to be a technical artifact of the sequencing pipeline.

Inclusive of the bounding cysteine and phenylalanine, the CDR3 is 16 residues long. Just the 48-base CDR3 DNA is kept, in frame starting at base 1. The germline V gene gives CDR1 as SGHAT and CDR2 as FQNNGV. The germline V and J ends show losses of 0 bases and 0 bases respectively, and no gene match explains 5 bases of the junction. The sample comprised PBMCs. The sequence joins TRBV11-2 to TRBJ2-7, with 7 central nucleotides matching TRBD2. This TCR came from a human donor in good health. Here the CDR3 is given as CASSLDSRGTSYEQYF. The DNA is TGTGCCAGCAGCTTAGACTCGCGGGGGACCTCCTACGAGCAGTACTTC.